This T cell receptor beta chain was sequenced in a study of blood T cell repertoires in COVID-19. Study context: The samples span acute and convalescent COVID-19 from the United States, Italy and Spain. Nucleic acid was either cDNA or gDNA, and it came from T cells, B-cell-depleted T cells, or PBMCs.

The CDR3 extends over 13 amino acids. The V end was cut by 4 bases, the J end by 2 bases, with 8 bases between. Per the germline V gene, CDR1 is MDHEN and CDR2 is SYDVKM. Study processing details: Reference gene primer amplification in the assay estimated nucleated cell counts. The protocol was immunoSEQ multiplex PCR, while the TCRdb copy is restricted to in-frame clones and leaves out a portion. The V and J calls and clone size come from that table; D and trimming were worked out from the DNA. The sample yields 230,000 or so clones, around 89% seen once. Seattle cases were enrolled at active infection and followed longitudinally.

This sequence originates from a woman aged 55-75 years with COVID-19, enrolled during active disease. Specimen: peripheral blood. This sequence joins TRBV28 and TRBJ1-1; D is possibly TRBD1 (6 bases). CDR3 residues: CASSSDSNTEAFF. The CDR3, as DNA: TGTGCCAGCAGTTCGGACAGCAACACTGAAGCTTTCTTT.